The clone carrying this TCR beta chain occurred a few times. Its specificity is not known. TCRdb passed the reads through MiXCR, listing each CDR3 protein once. The repertoire holds under 120,000 distinct CDR3 sequences, 42% seen once, with just under 75% in the top ten. This CDR3 comprises 14 residues. J gave up 3 bases and V 2 bases, and 3 bases lay outside the gene matches. The data were taken from a study of T cell repertoires in cytomegalovirus infection. The receptor comes from a human donor in good health (CMV status not recorded). Some clones in this sample may be carry-over from other donors' samples. This specimen was CD8+ T cells from cultured PBMCs, taken from culture after CMV antigen stimulation. The J gene is TRBJ2-7, the V gene TRBV12-3 or TRBV12-4; 8 nucleotides align to TRBD1. CDR3 DNA: TGTGCCAGCAGTTTAAACACAGGGGGCTACGAGCAGTACTTC. It encodes CASSLNTGGYEQYF.